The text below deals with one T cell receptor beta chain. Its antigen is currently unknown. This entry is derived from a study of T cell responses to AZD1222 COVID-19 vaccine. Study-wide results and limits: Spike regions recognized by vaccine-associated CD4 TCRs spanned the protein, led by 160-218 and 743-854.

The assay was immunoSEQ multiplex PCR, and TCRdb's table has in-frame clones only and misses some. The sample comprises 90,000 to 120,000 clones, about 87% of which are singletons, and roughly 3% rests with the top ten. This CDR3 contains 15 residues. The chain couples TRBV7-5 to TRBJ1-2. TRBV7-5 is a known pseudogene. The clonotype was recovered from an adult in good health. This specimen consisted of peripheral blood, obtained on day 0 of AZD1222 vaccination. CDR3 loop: CARSLRLPGNYGYTF. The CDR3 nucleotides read TGTGCCAGAAGCTTGCGGCTACCTGGTAACTATGGCTACACCTTC.